Following are 3 T cell receptor beta chains from one sample sequenced in a study of OX40 agonist ivuxolimab in advanced cancers. Profiled with immunoSEQ multiplex PCR; TCRdb holds only in-frame clones, not every one. The repertoire has roughly 65,000 clones, 82% of them found once; the top ten carry under 13%. Sample: CD4+ or CD8+ T cells sorted from blood, taken in a trial of the OX40 agonist ivuxolimab. Receptors were obtained from an adult with an advanced solid tumor such as melanoma, head and neck, liver or kidney cancer.

The gene calls are TRBV4-1 and TRBJ1-1, with D possibly being TRBD1 (5 bases). The CDR3 spans 14 residues. The germline CDR1 and CDR2 sequences are MGHRA and YSYEKL. Between the trimmed V and J ends, which lost 6 bases and 6 bases, there was a span of 17 bases. CDR3 nucleotides: TGCGCCAGCAGAACAACTCAGGGAGGGGCTGAAGCTTTCTTT. Translation gives CASRTTQGGAEAFF.

The genes are TRBV7-8 and TRBJ1-2, with D hard to call. CDR3 size: 12 residues. Germline loops: CDR1 SGHVS, CDR2 FQNEAQ. V was shortened by 1 base and J by 3 bases, with 3 bases between the two germline ends. This CDR3 reads CASSLGDYGYTF. The CDR3 nucleotides read TGTGCCAGCAGCTTAGGTGACTATGGCTACACCTTC.

The chain carries TRBV30 and TRBJ1-2; 10 nucleotides line up with TRBD1. Germline lookup yields CDR1 GTSNPN and CDR2 SVGIG (reference sequence). The CDR3 totals 17 residues. J gave up 4 bases and V 2 bases, and 13 bases lay outside the gene matches. The CDR3, as DNA: TGTGCCTGGAGTCGCGGTGGTGGGACAGGGGCGTCCTATGGCTACACCTTC. The encoded protein is CAWSRGGGTGASYGYTF. Combining the CDR3 with reference TRBV30 and TRBJ1-2 gives the whole variable domain SQTIHQWPATLVQPVGSPLSLECTVEGTSNPNLYWYRQAAGRGLQLLFYSVGIGQISSEVPQNLSASRPQDRQFILSSKKLLLSDSGFYLCAWSRGGGTGASYGYTFGSGTRLTVV.